The 25 T cell receptor beta chains below come from one sample, sequenced in a study of cytotoxic CD8 clonotypes in ibrutinib-treated CLL. Using immunoSEQ multiplex PCR, the repertoire was profiled, and TCRdb retains in-frame clones only, with some absent. The sample has some 200,000 clones; around 70% are singletons. The specimen comprised PBMCs, sampled after 12 months of ibrutinib treatment. The receptors stem from a human donor with chronic lymphocytic leukemia.

The chain recombines TRBV7-9 with TRBJ1-4; no reliable D call. Looked up from germline, CDR1 is SEHNR and CDR2 is FQNEAQ (reference sequence). The CDR3 spans 11 residues. V shed 2 bases and J shed 8 bases, with 3 bases lying between them. CDR3 loop: CASSLKEKLFF. CDR3 coding DNA: TGTGCCAGCAGCTTAAAGGAAAAACTGTTTTTT.

This sequence joins TRBV5-1 and TRBJ2-1, with 9 bases matching TRBD1. In germline, CDR1 is SGHRS, CDR2 YFSETQ. The CDR3 totals 13 residues. The junction had 3 bases not matched to a gene; V was cut back by 2 bases and J by 9 bases. The CDR3 spells CASSFGTGTEQFF. The CDR3 nucleotides read TGCGCCAGCAGCTTTGGGACAGGGACTGAGCAGTTCTTC.

The J gene is TRBJ2-7, the V gene TRBV6-6; D is unresolved. CDR1 is MNHNY and CDR2 is SVGAGI in the germline V gene (reference sequence). This CDR3 has 11 residues. The V and J ends lost 4 bases and 7 bases respectively, with 8 bases between them. DNA of the CDR3: TGTGCCAGCAGTTCCCCCTTGGAGCAGTACTTC. As protein: CASSSPLEQYF.

The genes are TRBV6-5 and TRBJ1-2, with D uncertain. This CDR3 has 13 residues. CDR1 and CDR2 from the germline V gene are MNHEY and SVGAGI. The V end lost 0 bases, the J end lost 4 bases, and 6 bases lay between the germline ends. The CDR3 spells CASSYSGTYGYTF. CDR3 nucleotides: TGTGCCAGCAGTTACTCAGGAACCTATGGCTACACCTTC.

This rearrangement joins TRBV29-1 to TRBJ1-2, with TRBD1 as a possible D gene (5 bases). Looked up from germline, CDR1 is SQVTM and CDR2 is ANQGSEA. This CDR3 has 13 amino acids. Here the CDR3 DNA reads TGCACCACGAACGGGGGAAAAGACTATGGCTACACCTTC. Its protein product is CTTNGGKDYGYTF. The full variable domain, in which reference TRBV29-1 and TRBJ1-2 provide the parts outside the CDR3, is SAVISQKPSRDICQRGTSLTIQCQVDSQVTMMFWYRQQPGQSLTLIATANQGSEATYESGFVIDKFPISRPNLTFSTLTVSNMSPEDSSIYLCTTNGGKDYGYTFGSGTRLTVV.

The chain links TRBV18 to TRBJ1-2, with D perhaps matching TRBD1 (6 bases). The V end lost 3 bases, the J end lost 6 bases, and 14 bases lay between the germline ends. CDR3 length equals 14 residues. CDR1 KGHSH and CDR2 LQKENI come from the germline V gene. The CDR3 region is CASSPTTGSHGYTF. The CDR3 DNA sequence: TGTGCCAGCTCACCGACAACAGGGTCGCATGGCTACACCTTC.

V gene TRBV21-1 combines with J gene TRBJ1-5. TRBV21-1 counts as a pseudogene. This CDR3 region has 16 residues. CDR3 sequence reads: CASSNPGAGFNQPQHF. DNA of the CDR3: TGTGCCAGCAGCAATCCGGGGGCAGGGTTCAATCAGCCCCAGCATTTT.

A few counts support this clone. This sequence joins TRBV4-2 and TRBJ1-5; weak D call: TRBD1 (5 bases). The V and J ends lost 5 bases and 8 bases respectively, with 19 bases between them. Germline CDR1 and CDR2: LGHNA and YNFKEQ. This CDR3 has 15 amino acids. CDR3 DNA sequence: TGTGCCAGCAGCGCCCGGGACCCCTCGAAAGAGCCCCAGCATTTT. Translation: CASSARDPSKEPQHF.

The chain joins TRBV7-9 to TRBJ1-1; TRBD1 aligns across 7 bases. Germline-derived CDR1 and CDR2 are SEHNR and FQNEAQ (reference sequence). The CDR3 consists of 14 residues. The trim removed 8 bases at V and 1 base at J, leaving 7 bases unmatched. In nucleotides, the CDR3 is TGTGCCAGCGGTATTCGACAGGGGAACACTGAAGCTTTCTTT. Protein sequence: CASGIRQGNTEAFF.

This chain uses TRBV25-1 with TRBJ1-4, with 10 bases aligning to TRBD1. The germline gives CDR1 MGHDK, CDR2 SYGVNS. The length of the CDR3 is 16 residues. V was clipped by 4 bases and J by 8 bases; unmatched bases: 10. The CDR3 protein is CASSATGQGWGEKLFF. The DNA of the CDR3 is TGTGCCAGCAGTGCCACGGGACAGGGGTGGGGGGAAAAACTGTTTTTT.

The chain uses TRBV5-4 and TRBJ2-5; 15 bases agree with TRBD2. Germline V gene lookup returns CDR1 SGHNT and CDR2 YYREEE (reference sequence). With 3 bases clipped from V and 0 bases from J, the junction kept 9 bases outside the gene matches. This CDR3 has 19 amino acids. This CDR3 is CASSSPGLAGGRYQETQYF. CDR3 in DNA: TGTGCCAGCAGCTCCCCGGGACTAGCGGGAGGCAGGTACCAAGAGACCCAGTACTTC.

This chain links TRBV10-3 with TRBJ2-7; possibly TRBD2 for D (6 bases). This CDR3 has 14 residues. In germline, CDR1 is ENHRY, CDR2 SYGVKD. With 6 bases removed from V and 3 bases from J, the gap between germline ends came to 15 bases. The CDR3 reads CAIRGSGRDYEQYF. As DNA, the CDR3 is TGTGCCATCAGGGGTTCCGGGAGAGACTACGAGCAGTACTTC.

This chain connects TRBV6-6 to TRBJ2-1, with 8 bases matching TRBD2. The V and J ends lost 6 bases and 0 bases, in that order; junction bases with no gene match: 7. The CDR3 extends over 16 amino acids. From germline, CDR1 is MNHNY and CDR2 SVGAGI (reference sequence). This chain's CDR3 is CASSSTSGSSYNEQFF. CDR3 nucleotides: TGTGCCAGCAGCTCCACTAGCGGCTCCTCCTACAATGAGCAGTTCTTC.

The V call is TRBV29-1, the J call TRBJ1-2, with unresolved D. The CDR3 extends over 15 amino acids. Germline V gives CDR1 SQVTM, CDR2 ANQGSEA. V lost 3 bases, J lost 4 bases, and 18 bases lay in between. CDR3: CSVELPVRASYGYTF. CDR3 DNA: TGCAGCGTTGAGCTTCCGGTGAGGGCCTCCTATGGCTACACCTTC. Filled out from reference TRBV29-1 and TRBJ1-2, the complete variable domain reads SAVISQKPSRDICQRGTSLTIQCQVDSQVTMMFWYRQQPGQSLTLIATANQGSEATYESGFVIDKFPISRPNLTFSTLTVSNMSPEDSSIYLCSVELPVRASYGYTFGSGTRLTVV.

V gene TRBV28 combines with J gene TRBJ2-7; D not resolved. The germline V gene encodes CDR1 MDHEN and CDR2 SYDVKM. The ends were cut back, 8 bases at V and 5 bases at J, with 13 bases in the middle. This CDR3 contains 12 residues. The DNA for the CDR3 is TGTGCCAGCGGCACTGCAGTGGACGAGCAGTACTTC. This gives the protein CASGTAVDEQYF.

The chain combines TRBV18 with TRBJ1-1; TRBD1 is a possible D gene (5 bases). Per the germline V gene, CDR1 is KGHSH and CDR2 is LQKENI. CDR3 size: 14 residues. The ends were cut back, 3 bases at V and 1 base at J, with 9 bases in the middle. CDR3 loop: CASSPLGQNTEAFF. The CDR3 DNA reads as TGTGCCAGCTCACCCCTTGGACAGAACACTGAAGCTTTCTTT. The entire variable domain, with the rest obtained from reference TRBV18 and TRBJ1-1, is as follows: NAGVMQNPRHLVRRRGQEARLRCSPMKGHSHVYWYRQLPEEGLKFMVYLQKENIIDESGMPKERFSAEFPKEGPSILRIQQVVRGDSAAYFCASSPLGQNTEAFFGQGTRLTVV.

J is TRBJ2-7 and V is TRBV18; D unresolved. Trimming left V 3 bases short and J 2 bases short, with 8 bases between. The CDR3 covers 13 residues. CDR1 is KGHSH, CDR2 LQKENI, per germline. CDR3 DNA: TGTGCCAGCTCACCGAACACCGCCTACGAGCAGTACTTC. Amino acids: CASSPNTAYEQYF.

The genes are TRBV4-3 and TRBJ1-3; D is uncertain. Per the germline V gene, CDR1 is LGHNA and CDR2 is YSLEER. V lost 2 bases to trimming and J lost 3 bases, with 14 bases between them. There are 16 residues in the CDR3. CDR3: CASSQSRGLYGNTIYF. In DNA form, the CDR3 reads TGCGCCAGCAGCCAATCCCGGGGATTGTATGGAAACACCATATATTTT.

V is TRBV7-2 and J is TRBJ2-5; TRBD2 matches at 9 bases. V dropped 4 bases and J dropped 5; count of bases not matched to a gene: 8. CDR1 and CDR2 (germline): SGHTA, FQGNSA. The CDR3 loop spans 15 amino acids. The CDR3 protein is CASSSPAGGRETQYF. The DNA for the CDR3 is TGTGCCAGCAGCTCCCCGGCGGGAGGGCGGGAGACCCAGTACTTC.

This clone has only a few counts. The chain uses TRBV6-5 and TRBJ1-2, with D perhaps matching TRBD1 (6 bases). The CDR3 sequence is 15 residues long. Germline CDR1 MNHEY, CDR2 SVGAGI. V was clipped by 7 bases and J by 1 base, with 16 bases between them. The CDR3: CASMGLRGLNYGYTF. CDR3 DNA: TGTGCCAGCATGGGTCTACGGGGGCTTAACTATGGCTACACCTTC.

This clone occurred once. The CDR3 protein is CSVAGTGVTKNIQYF. CDR3 DNA: TGCAGCGTTGCCGGGACAGGGGTAACCAAAAACATTCAGTACTTC. The chain uses TRBV29-1 and TRBJ2-4; 10 bases align to TRBD1. The CDR3 has 15 amino acids. Germline V gives CDR1 SQVTM, CDR2 ANQGSEA. V lost 4 bases, J lost 2 bases, and 5 bases stayed unmatched. Full variable domain (outside the CDR3, taken from reference TRBV29-1 and TRBJ2-4): SAVISQKPSRDICQRGTSLTIQCQVDSQVTMMFWYRQQPGQSLTLIATANQGSEATYESGFVIDKFPISRPNLTFSTLTVSNMSPEDSSIYLCSVAGTGVTKNIQYFGAGTRLSVL.

The CDR3 DNA is TGTGCCAGCAGCTCGGTAGCGGATTATACAGATACGCAGTATTTT. The encoded protein is CASSSVADYTDTQYF. The chain couples TRBV11-2 to TRBJ2-3, with a tentative D call TRBD2 (6 bases). V lost 4 bases, J lost 3 bases, and 14 bases lay in between. The CDR3 is 15 amino acids. Germline values: CDR1 SGHAT, CDR2 FQNNGV. Supplemented by reference TRBV11-2 and TRBJ2-3, the full variable domain reads EAGVAQSPRYKIIEKRQSVAFWCNPISGHATLYWYQQILGQGPKLLIQFQNNGVVDDSQLPKDRFSAERLKGVDSTLKIQPAKLEDSAVYLCASSSVADYTDTQYFGPGTRLTVL.

The chain combines TRBV6-5 with TRBJ2-1; no definite D call. V shed 4 bases and J shed 9 bases, with 10 bases lying between them. The CDR3 runs to 12 residues. Germline loops: CDR1 MNHEY, CDR2 SVGAGI. CDR3 DNA: TGTGCCAGCAGTTCCACGACTCGTGAGCAGTTCTTC. Translating gives CASSSTTREQFF.

The chain links TRBV5-4 to TRBJ2-1; a possible D gene is TRBD2 (5 bases). This CDR3 has 13 residues. Germline loops: CDR1 SGHNT, CDR2 YYREEE (reference sequence). Trimming left V 7 bases short and J 5 bases short, with 13 bases between. For the CDR3, the DNA is TGTGCCAGCGGCTCGACTAATAACAATGAGCAGTTCTTC. Encoded protein: CASGSTNNNEQFF.

The chain combines TRBV11-2 with TRBJ1-5, with 10 nucleotides matching TRBD1. The V gene's germline CDR1 is SGHAT and CDR2 FQNNGV. The CDR3 contains 17 residues. The V segment lost 5 bases and the J segment 0 bases; nucleotides outside the gene matches: 7. Here the CDR3 reads CASSKDRGKYSNQPQHF. The CDR3 DNA follows: TGTGCCAGCAGCAAGGACAGGGGGAAGTATAGCAATCAGCCCCAGCATTTT. The full variable domain, in which reference TRBV11-2 and TRBJ1-5 provide the parts outside the CDR3, is EAGVAQSPRYKIIEKRQSVAFWCNPISGHATLYWYQQILGQGPKLLIQFQNNGVVDDSQLPKDRFSAERLKGVDSTLKIQPAKLEDSAVYLCASSKDRGKYSNQPQHFGDGTRLSIL.